Shown below are 6 T cell receptor beta chains from a single sample sequenced in a study of PD-1 blockade in classical Hodgkin lymphoma. The time point was: cycle 4 day 1 (C4D1), after 5 to 7 weeks of nivolumab. Relapses following autologous stem cell transplantation were seen in all patients, with brentuximab vedotin exposure varying. From thawed PBMCs, CD8+ T cells were isolated by magnetic negative selection. Clones were sequenced by immunoSEQ multiplex PCR, and TCRdb holds only the in-frame ones, with some missing. This sample has 2,500 or so clones; about 70% occur once, and the top ten carry almost 70%. The material was CD8+ T cells from blood, obtained before the fourth cycle of nivolumab. Source of these receptors: a human donor with classical Hodgkin lymphoma.

This chain joins TRBV5-1 and TRBJ1-4, with 7 bases identical to TRBD1. J gave up 2 bases and V 4 bases, and 5 bases lay outside the gene matches. The germline V gene has CDR1 SGHRS and CDR2 YFSETQ. This CDR3 is 15 amino acids long. CDR3 DNA: TGCGCCAGCAGCCTAGCGACAGGGACTAATGAAAAACTGTTTTTT. Amino acids: CASSLATGTNEKLFF.

The V gene is TRBV10-3, the J gene TRBJ2-7, with 9 bases aligning to TRBD1. The CDR3 sequence is 14 residues long. Germline V gene data show CDR1 as ENHRY and CDR2 as SYGVKD. Trimming at V came to 1 base and at J to 4 bases, leaving 2 bases not matched to a gene. CDR3 sequence (DNA): TGTGCCATCAGTGAGTGGACAGGGGAATACGAGCAGTACTTC. It encodes CAISEWTGEYEQYF.

J is TRBJ2-7 and V is TRBV28; no reliable D call. The V and J ends lost 5 bases and 3 bases respectively, with 8 bases between them. The V gene's germline CDR1 is MDHEN and CDR2 SYDVKM. CDR3 length equals 12 residues. The CDR3 loop reads CASSPTIYEQYF. In DNA form, the CDR3 reads TGTGCCAGCAGTCCGACCATCTACGAGCAGTACTTC.

In nucleotides, the CDR3 is TGTGCCAGCAGTCAGCCAGGGTTATCCGGAAACACCATATATTTT. Its translation is CASSQPGLSGNTIYF. The genes are TRBV6-6 and TRBJ1-3; maybe TRBD1 (5 bases). V lost 5 bases and J lost 4, with 15 bases in between. Germline CDR1 and CDR2: MNHNY and SVGAGI (reference sequence). The length of the CDR3 is 15 residues.

The V gene is TRBV27, the J gene TRBJ1-1; weak D call: TRBD1 (5 bases). The CDR3 length is 14 residues. The V end was cut by 5 bases, the J end by 3 bases, with 13 bases between. Germline V gene lookup returns CDR1 MNHEY and CDR2 SMNVEV (reference sequence). As DNA, the CDR3 is TGTGCCAGCAGTCTCCTGGGGCCCTACACTGAAGCTTTCTTT. Translation: CASSLLGPYTEAFF.

This clone was seen only a few times. V gene TRBV11-3 combines with J gene TRBJ2-7, with D perhaps being TRBD1 or TRBD2 (7 bases each). Germline assignment: CDR1 SGHNT and CDR2 YENEEA. The ends were cut back, 4 bases at V and 2 bases at J, with 18 bases in the middle. The CDR3 loop spans 16 amino acids. The DNA for the CDR3 is TGTGCCAGCAGCTCAGCTTCGACAGGGAGGGCCTACGAGCAGTACTTC. Its translation: CASSSASTGRAYEQYF.